This T cell receptor (beta chain) was captured in a study of T cells after yellow fever vaccination. Trimming took off 7 bases at V and 4 bases at J, with 13 bases between the two ends. CDR1 MNHNS and CDR2 SASEGT come from the germline V gene. The CDR3 has 13 amino acids. TCRdb ran MiXCR on the 5' RACE reads and lists one entry per CDR3 protein. The sample lists hundreds of thousands of distinct CDR3 sequences, 19% occurring once. The clonotype comes from a man under 40 who received the YFV17D yellow fever vaccine. The chain has TRBV6-1 and TRBJ1-2, with D tentatively TRBD1 (5 bases). The specimen was PBMCs, collected 15 days after the yellow fever booster vaccination. CDR3 loop: CASTRAPSYGYTF. DNA of the CDR3: TGTGCCAGCACCAGGGCCCCGAGCTATGGCTACACCTTC.